This T cell receptor (beta chain) came from a study of tumor and adjacent non-tumor tissue in lung cancer. General study findings and limits: Normal lung showed higher cumulative top 100 clone frequency than tumor.

No cell sorting was done before RNA was extracted from the tissue. More than 3 cm separated this lung sample from the edge of the tumor. Of note for this clonotype: Its antigen is as yet unknown. An end of the junction differs from the germline gene, which may be a read error.

Three rounds of nested PCR, following a modified ARM-PCR protocol, produced the TCRbeta library. TCRdb reprocessed the multiplex PCR reads with MiXCR, giving one entry per CDR3 protein. The repertoire holds some 100,000 distinct CDR3 sequences, with approximately 60% as singletons. This receptor was identified in a man aged 25-45 years with non-small cell lung cancer. Specimen: distant non-tumor lung tissue.

This chain's CDR3 is CSDKQQSGNIIYF. As DNA, the CDR3 is TGCAGTGATAAGCAACAGTCCGGAAACATCATATATTTT. J is TRBJ1-3 and V is TRBV20-1; D gene uncertain. There are 13 residues in the CDR3. Germline CDR1 reads DFQATT; CDR2 reads SNEGSKA (reference sequence).